This passage covers 31 T cell receptor beta chains from one sample sequenced in a study of beta chain features in type 1 diabetes. Study-level results: The study found moderately but significantly shorter TCRB CDR3s in all four CD4+ subsets of Type 1 diabetes patients.

These receptors' antigens are unknown. Every isolated RNA sample was fully reverse transcribed, so sequencing captured expressed TCRB transcripts. Clones were sequenced by immunoSEQ multiplex PCR, and TCRdb holds only the in-frame ones, with some missing. The sample shows 250,000 or so clones, around 21% of them seen only once. The specimen sequenced was naive CD4+ T cells from blood. The receptors shown here come from a middle-aged woman with type 1 diabetes.

This clone occurred a few times. This chain connects TRBV28 to TRBJ2-5; 7 nucleotides agree with TRBD1. The germline gives CDR1 MDHEN, CDR2 SYDVKM. The CDR3 runs 14 residues. J was trimmed by 2 bases and V by 6 bases; bases with no gene match: 6. CDR3 sequence: CASRVQGSQETQYF. CDR3 DNA: TGTGCCAGCAGGGTACAGGGGTCACAAGAGACCCAGTACTTC. Variable domain in full (rest from reference TRBV28 and TRBJ2-5): DVKVTQSSRYLVKRTGEKVFLECVQDMDHENMFWYRQDPGLGLRLIYFSYDVKMKEKGDIPEGYSVSREKKERFSLILESASTNQTSMYLCASRVQGSQETQYFGPGTRLLVL.

This clone was seen more than once but under ten times. The chain links TRBV6-5 to TRBJ2-1; perhaps TRBD2 as D (5 bases). Trimming stripped 7 bases from V and 3 bases from J, with 16 bases between. The V gene's germline CDR1 is MNHEY and CDR2 SVGAGI. CDR3 length equals 15 residues. The DNA for the CDR3 is TGTGCCAGCACACATAGCGTGGCTGGCTACAATGAGCAGTTCTTC. Translated, it gives CASTHSVAGYNEQFF.

This clone occurred a few times. The same CDR3 can be traced to other DNA sequences in this sample. The chain is built from TRBV7-9 and TRBJ2-3; maybe TRBD1 (6 bases). CDR3 length: 13 residues. Germline V CDR1 and CDR2: SEHNR, FQNEAQ (reference sequence). Trimming shortened V by 4 bases and J by 4 bases, and 9 bases separated the two germline ends. The CDR3 DNA follows: TGTGCCAGCAGCTCATCAGGGGCAGATACGCAGTATTTT. This gives the protein CASSSSGADTQYF. Using reference TRBV7-9 and TRBJ2-3 for the parts outside the CDR3, the full variable domain is DTGVSQNPRHKITKRGQNVTFRCDPISEHNRLYWYRQTLGQGPEFLTYFQNEAQLEKSRLLSDRFSAERPKGSFSTLEIQRTEQGDSAMYLCASSSSGADTQYFGPGTRLTVL.

This clone was observed a handful of times. The chain uses TRBV7-9 and TRBJ1-1; maybe TRBD1 (5 bases). Trimming took 1 base from V and 1 from J, leaving 13 bases between them. The CDR3 is 16 residues long. Germline CDR1 and CDR2: SEHNR and FQNEAQ (reference sequence). The CDR3 nucleotides read TGTGCCAGCAGCTTAGGGGGCTCTAGGGCGAACACTGAAGCTTTCTTT. It encodes CASSLGGSRANTEAFF.

This clone was observed a handful of times. The gene calls are TRBV5-1 and TRBJ2-5, with D perhaps TRBD1 (7 bases). Trimming shortened V by 4 bases and J by 1 base, and 14 bases separated the two germline ends. Germline V gene sequence: CDR1 SGHRS, CDR2 YFSETQ. This CDR3 spans 15 amino acids. The CDR3 nucleotides are TGCGCCAGCAGCGGTAACAGGGGAGGCCAAGAGACCCAGTACTTC. This codes for CASSGNRGGQETQYF.

Worth noting for this clone: Other DNA sequences of this sample code for an identical CDR3. CDR3 loop: CASSYSRGSYEQYF. Here the CDR3 DNA reads TGTGCCAGCAGTTACTCGCGGGGATCCTACGAGCAGTACTTC. The J gene is TRBJ2-7, the V gene TRBV6-5, with D perhaps matching TRBD2 (6 bases). Trimming took off 0 bases at V and 1 base at J, with 7 bases between the two ends. This CDR3 is built from 14 residues. Germline V gene data show CDR1 as MNHEY and CDR2 as SVGAGI.

The CDR3 loop reads CASSPHENEQFF. The DNA for the CDR3 is TGTGCCAGCAGTCCCCATGAGAATGAGCAGTTCTTC. The rearrangement links TRBV7-3 to TRBJ2-1; D is ambiguous. CDR1 and CDR2 from the germline V gene are SGHTA and FQGTGA. The CDR3 extends over 12 amino acids. Trimming pared 6 bases from V and 7 bases from J, leaving 10 bases between.

V and J are TRBV29-1 and TRBJ1-1, with a weak D call TRBD1 (6 bases). The CDR3 totals 13 residues. V was cut by 7 bases and J by 2 bases, with 14 bases left in between. The germline V gene encodes CDR1 SQVTM and CDR2 ANQGSEA. The CDR3 coding sequence is TGCAGCGGCAACCGGGACACTAACACTGAAGCTTTCTTT. Encoded protein: CSGNRDTNTEAFF.

This chain uses TRBV28 with TRBJ2-5; no reliable D call. The CDR3 totals 14 residues. Trimming shortened V by 10 bases and J by 7 bases, and 22 bases separated the two germline ends. Germline V gives CDR1 MDHEN, CDR2 SYDVKM. CDR3 bases: TGTGCCACCCACTTATTGGGCGTCCGTTCGACCCAGTACTTC. It translates to CATHLLGVRSTQYF.

The table lists this clone with a few counts. The V gene is TRBV19, the J gene TRBJ1-4; 8 bases align to TRBD1. J was trimmed by 8 bases and V by 5 bases; bases with no gene match: 7. The CDR3 has 14 amino acids. CDR1 LNHDA and CDR2 SQIVND come from the germline V gene (reference sequence). In nucleotides, the CDR3 is TGTGCCAGTAGTCTGACAGGGGCGGCGGAAAAACTGTTTTTT. As protein: CASSLTGAAEKLFF.

This clone came up a few times. V and J are TRBV5-1 and TRBJ1-6; 9 bases line up with TRBD1. This CDR3 has 14 amino acids. J lost 8 bases, V lost 3 bases, and 3 bases had no gene match. CDR1 and CDR2 (germline): SGHRS, YFSETQ. This chain's CDR3 is CASSWTGADSPLHF. The DNA for the CDR3 is TGCGCCAGCAGCTGGACAGGGGCCGATTCACCCCTCCACTTT.

The sample holds a few counts of this clone. The chain uses TRBV7-2 and TRBJ1-5; D is unresolved. V gave up 1 base and J gave up 1 base, with 5 bases separating them. Germline loops: CDR1 SGHTA, CDR2 FQGNSA. The CDR3 spans 14 residues. The CDR3 DNA follows: TGTGCCAGCAGCTTAGTACAGAGCAATCAGCCCCAGCATTTT. It encodes CASSLVQSNQPQHF.

This clone has more than one count but fewer than ten. J is TRBJ2-5 and V is TRBV12-5; TRBD1 matches at 7 bases. CDR3 length: 16 amino acids. Germline V gene sequence: CDR1 LGHNT, CDR2 FRNRAP. With V trimmed by 7 bases and J by 5 bases, 16 bases remained unmatched. CDR3 residues: CASAKSGTALGETQYF. CDR3 DNA: TGTGCTAGTGCCAAATCCGGGACAGCTTTGGGGGAGACCCAGTACTTC.

This clone was seen a few times. The chain couples TRBV4-3 to TRBJ1-4; the D is unclear. The germline CDR1 and CDR2 sequences are LGHNA and YSLEER. This CDR3 comprises 15 residues. Trimming took 3 bases from V and 8 from J, leaving 16 bases between them. For the CDR3, the DNA is TGCGCCAGCAGCCATCACTACGGGGAAAGGGAAAAACTGTTTTTT. It yields the protein CASSHHYGEREKLFF.

This chain links TRBV7-3 with TRBJ1-2; the match to TRBD1 covers 10 bases. V shed 5 bases and J 6 bases; nucleotides not matched to a gene: 9. The CDR3 loop spans 15 amino acids. Per germline, CDR1 SGHTA and CDR2 FQGTGA. CDR3 DNA: TGTGCCAGCAGCCCATCAGGACAGGGGGAGAATGGCTACACCTTC. Its translation is CASSPSGQGENGYTF. Full variable domain (missing parts from reference TRBV7-3 and TRBJ1-2): GAGVSQTPSNKVTEKGKYVELRCDPISGHTALYWYRQSLGQGPEFLIYFQGTGAADDSGLPNDRFFAVRPEGSVSTLKIQRTERGDSAVYLCASSPSGQGENGYTFGSGTRLTVV.

The chain joins TRBV19 to TRBJ2-7, with D possibly TRBD2 on 6 matching bases. CDR3 size: 15 residues. V was cut by 7 bases and J by 3 bases, with 19 bases left in between. Germline V gene sequence: CDR1 LNHDA, CDR2 SQIVND (reference sequence). The CDR3 DNA reads TGTGCCAGTACATTAACCGGGACTGGGGACTACGAGCAGTACTTC. It specifies CASTLTGTGDYEQYF.

This clone has only a few counts. The chain is built from TRBV7-3 and TRBJ2-2; 10 nucleotides align to TRBD1. The V segment lost 5 bases and the J segment 4 bases; nucleotides outside the gene matches: 4. This CDR3 is 15 amino acids long. Germline V CDR1 and CDR2: SGHTA, FQGTGA. CDR3 coding DNA: TGTGCCAGCAGCCCAAGGGACAGGGGCACCGGGGAGCTGTTTTTT. It yields the protein CASSPRDRGTGELFF.

The V gene is TRBV7-2, the J gene TRBJ1-6; D is possibly TRBD1 (6 bases). This CDR3 has 13 amino acids. Germline CDR1 reads SGHTA; CDR2 reads FQGNSA. V was clipped by 6 bases and J by 9 bases, with 12 bases between them. Here the CDR3 DNA reads TGTGCCAGCAGTAACACAGGGTTTTCACCCCTCCACTTT. Protein: CASSNTGFSPLHF. The whole variable domain, remainder taken from reference TRBV7-2 and TRBJ1-6, is GAGVSQSPSNKVTEKGKDVELRCDPISGHTALYWYRQSLGQGLEFLIYFQGNSAPDKSGLPSDRFSAERTGGSVSTLTIQRTQQEDSAVYLCASSNTGFSPLHFGNGTRLTVT.

The chain carries TRBV5-1 and TRBJ2-5; 11 bases are shared with TRBD2. With 4 bases clipped from V and 5 bases from J, the junction kept 4 bases outside the gene matches. This CDR3 spans 14 amino acids. CDR1 is SGHRS and CDR2 is YFSETQ in the germline V gene. The CDR3, as DNA: TGCGCCAGCAGCCAACTAGCGGGAGATGAGACCCAGTACTTC. Protein product: CASSQLAGDETQYF.

In its sample, this clone was seen a few times. This rearrangement joins TRBV16 to TRBJ2-5; 7 bases are shared with TRBD1. Germline lookup yields CDR1 KGHSY and CDR2 FQNENV. This CDR3 has 13 amino acids. With 10 bases clipped from V and 2 bases from J, the junction kept 7 bases outside the gene matches. CDR3 amino acids: CATSPGQQETQYF. DNA for the CDR3: TGTGCCACCTCGCCGGGACAGCAAGAGACCCAGTACTTC. The full variable domain, rest sourced from reference TRBV16 and TRBJ2-5, is GEEVAQTPKHLVRGEGQKAKLYCAPIKGHSYVFWYQQVLKNEFKFLISFQNENVFDETGMPKERFSAKCLPNSPCSLEIQATKLEDSAVYFCATSPGQQETQYFGPGTRLLVL.

This clone was detected a few times. The chain recombines TRBV15 with TRBJ2-1; TRBD2 is a possible D gene (6 bases). The CDR3 runs 15 residues. The V gene's germline CDR1 is LNHNV and CDR2 YYDKDF (reference sequence). V was shortened by 7 bases and J by 1 base, with 14 bases between the two germline ends. The CDR3 sequence is CATTLNSGSYNEQFF. In DNA, the CDR3 is TGTGCCACCACCCTCAATAGCGGTTCCTACAATGAGCAGTTCTTC.

This clone turned up a few times. V usage is TRBV7-2 and J usage is TRBJ1-5, with a weak D call TRBD1 (5 bases). V was trimmed by 4 bases and J by 4 bases, leaving 14 bases between them. The germline gives CDR1 SGHTA, CDR2 FQGNSA. The CDR3 contains 15 residues. The CDR3 DNA is TGTGCCAGCAGCTCCCTAGACAGACCTAATCAGCCCCAGCATTTT. Translation gives CASSSLDRPNQPQHF.

The chain is built from TRBV15 and TRBJ2-3; 9 bases map to TRBD1. Trimming removed 5 bases from V and 4 bases from J; junction bases left unmatched: 10. The CDR3 is 16 residues long. Germline-derived CDR1 and CDR2 are LNHNV and YYDKDF (reference sequence). CDR3 coding DNA: TGTGCCACCAGCCCACCTCGGGACAGGGTCCCAGATACGCAGTATTTT. Its translation is CATSPPRDRVPDTQYF.

The rearrangement joins TRBV7-9 to TRBJ2-3; tentative D call: TRBD2 (5 bases). The CDR3 sequence is 15 residues long. Trimming stripped 3 bases from V and 1 base from J, with 11 bases between. The germline V gene encodes CDR1 SEHNR and CDR2 FQNEAQ (reference sequence). This CDR3 is CASSFWGERTDTQYF. Written as DNA, the CDR3 is TGTGCCAGCAGCTTCTGGGGAGAACGCACAGATACGCAGTATTTT.

This clone was counted between two and nine times. This chain joins TRBV11-2 and TRBJ2-5; TRBD2 aligns across 11 bases. V shed 5 bases, J shed 5 bases, and the junction held 10 bases outside the gene matches. Germline loops: CDR1 SGHAT, CDR2 FQNNGV. The CDR3 spans 16 residues. CDR3 region: CASSLVGSGGAETQYF. The DNA of the CDR3 is TGTGCCAGCAGCCTCGTCGGTAGCGGGGGGGCTGAGACCCAGTACTTC. The full variable domain, its missing parts supplied by reference TRBV11-2 and TRBJ2-5, is EAGVAQSPRYKIIEKRQSVAFWCNPISGHATLYWYQQILGQGPKLLIQFQNNGVVDDSQLPKDRFSAERLKGVDSTLKIQPAKLEDSAVYLCASSLVGSGGAETQYFGPGTRLLVL.

Concerning this clone itself: One end of the junction varies from germline; a read error may be responsible. The CDR3 DNA reads TGTGCCAGCAGCTTAGGCGGGAGGGCTGACTTC. Translated, it gives CASSLGGRADF. The chain employs TRBV5-6 and TRBJ2-5, with TRBD2 matching 9 bases. The germline gives CDR1 SGHDT, CDR2 YYEEEE. This CDR3 is 11 amino acids long.

The chain has TRBV5-4 and TRBJ2-1; no clear D. The CDR3 is 19 amino acids. CDR1 is SGHNT, CDR2 YYREEE, per germline (reference sequence). Trimming cost V 4 bases and J 0 bases, with 23 bases left between them. CDR3 bases: TGTGCCAGCAGCCCGGTTCAGTTCGGTTGGCGGAGCTCCTACAATGAGCAGTTCTTC. As protein: CASSPVQFGWRSSYNEQFF.

This chain connects TRBV29-1 to TRBJ2-5, with 7 bases that match TRBD1. This CDR3 spans 13 amino acids. Germline CDR1 is SQVTM and CDR2 is ANQGSEA. V was clipped by 6 bases and J by 1 base; unmatched bases: 5. CDR3 residues: CSVTPGGQETQYF. The CDR3, as DNA: TGCAGCGTCACCCCAGGGGGCCAAGAGACCCAGTACTTC.

This clone appeared a few times. The chain combines TRBV30 with TRBJ1-3; the D is unclear. Germline V lookup: CDR1 GTSNPN, CDR2 SVGIG (reference sequence). Trimming stripped 2 bases from V and 3 bases from J, with 8 bases between. The CDR3 is 13 amino acids. CDR3 sequence reads: CAWSRERGNTIYF. In DNA, the CDR3 is TGTGCCTGGAGTCGAGAGCGTGGAAACACCATATATTTT.

This clone was seen a few times. The same CDR3 also results from other DNA sequences found in this sample. The gene calls are TRBV29-1 and TRBJ1-1; unclear D gene. This CDR3 region has 13 residues. The V end lost 4 bases, the J end lost 0 bases, and 9 bases lay between the germline ends. Germline loops: CDR1 SQVTM, CDR2 ANQGSEA. CDR3: CSVAGRLNTEAFF. The CDR3 bases are TGCAGCGTTGCCGGCAGGCTGAACACTGAAGCTTTCTTT.

The J gene is TRBJ1-1, the V gene TRBV30; 7 bases agree with TRBD1. The junction had 4 bases not matched to a gene; V was cut back by 5 bases and J by 1 base. The length of the CDR3 is 13 residues. Germline V lookup: CDR1 GTSNPN, CDR2 SVGIG (reference sequence). CDR3 amino acids: CAWQRQGNTEAFF. CDR3 nucleotides: TGTGCCTGGCAAAGACAGGGGAACACTGAAGCTTTCTTT.